A single T cell receptor (beta chain) is shown here with its context. The target antigen is unknown. These data come from a study of graft-versus-host responses after intestinal transplantation. Study summary: Multivisceral, liver-intestinal, or isolated intestinal grafts went to recipients. Anti-thymocyte globulin was used for induction in all recipients, who then took tacrolimus and steroids for approximately 3 years. Overall study results and limits: Graft-donor T cell macrochimerism in patients accompanied high graft-versus-host to host-versus-graft clonal ratios in allografts. Researchers found peak circulating GvH clone levels linked to early post-transplant HvG declines.

V shed 8 bases and J shed 0 bases, with 11 bases lying between them. CDR1 and CDR2 from the germline V gene are GTSNPN and SVGIG (reference sequence). The CDR3 covers 12 residues. Only in-frame clones appear in the TCRdb table, and some are missing; sequencing was by immunoSEQ multiplex PCR. The table has about 39,000 clones, over 85% seen once; the top ten hold less than 4.5%. This sample comprised PBMCs, obtained around 730 days after intestinal transplantation. The TCR originated in a human patient who received an intestinal transplant, so some T cells may come from the graft donor. The gene calls are TRBV30 and TRBJ2-7; D gene unclear. CDR3 in amino acids: CAGRRSSYEQYF. The CDR3, as DNA: TGTGCCGGTAGAAGAAGCTCCTACGAGCAGTACTTC. The whole variable domain, filled in from reference TRBV30 and TRBJ2-7, reads SQTIHQWPATLVQPVGSPLSLECTVEGTSNPNLYWYRQAAGRGLQLLFYSVGIGQISSEVPQNLSASRPQDRQFILSSKKLLLSDSGFYLCAGRRSSYEQYFGPGTRLTVT.